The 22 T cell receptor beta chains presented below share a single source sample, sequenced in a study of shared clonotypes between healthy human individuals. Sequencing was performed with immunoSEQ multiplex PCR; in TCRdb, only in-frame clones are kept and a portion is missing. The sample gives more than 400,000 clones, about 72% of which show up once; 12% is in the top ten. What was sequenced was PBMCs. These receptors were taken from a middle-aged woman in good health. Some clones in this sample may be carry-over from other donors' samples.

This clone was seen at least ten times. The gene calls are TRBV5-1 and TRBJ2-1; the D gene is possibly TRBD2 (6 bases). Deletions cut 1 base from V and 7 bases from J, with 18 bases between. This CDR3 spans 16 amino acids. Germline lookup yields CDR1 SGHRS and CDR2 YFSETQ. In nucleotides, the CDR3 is TGCGCCAGCAGCTTGTGGGGGGAGCTAGTAGTTAATGAGCAGTTCTTC. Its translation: CASSLWGELVVNEQFF.

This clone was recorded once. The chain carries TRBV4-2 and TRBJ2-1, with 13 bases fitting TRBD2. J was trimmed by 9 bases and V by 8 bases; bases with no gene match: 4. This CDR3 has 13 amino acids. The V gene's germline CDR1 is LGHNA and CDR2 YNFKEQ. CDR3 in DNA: TGTGCCAGCCGGGGACTAGCGGGACCTGAGCAGTTCTTC. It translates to CASRGLAGPEQFF.

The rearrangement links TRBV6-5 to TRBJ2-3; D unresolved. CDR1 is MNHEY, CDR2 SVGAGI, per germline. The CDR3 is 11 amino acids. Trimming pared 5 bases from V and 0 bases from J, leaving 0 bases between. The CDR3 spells CASSSTDTQYF. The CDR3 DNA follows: TGTGCCAGCAGTAGCACAGATACGCAGTATTTT.

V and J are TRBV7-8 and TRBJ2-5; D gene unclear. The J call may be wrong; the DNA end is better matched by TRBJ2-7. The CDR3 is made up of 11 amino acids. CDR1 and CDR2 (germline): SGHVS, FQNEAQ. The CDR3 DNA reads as TGTGCCAGCAGGGACTCCTACGAGCAGTACTTC. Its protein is CASRDSYEQYF.

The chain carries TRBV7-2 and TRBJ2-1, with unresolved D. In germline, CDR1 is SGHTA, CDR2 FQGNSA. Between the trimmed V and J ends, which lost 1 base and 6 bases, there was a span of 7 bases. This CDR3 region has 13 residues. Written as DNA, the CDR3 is TGTGCCAGCAGCTTAGATCTTACCAATGAGCAGTTCTTC. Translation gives CASSLDLTNEQFF.

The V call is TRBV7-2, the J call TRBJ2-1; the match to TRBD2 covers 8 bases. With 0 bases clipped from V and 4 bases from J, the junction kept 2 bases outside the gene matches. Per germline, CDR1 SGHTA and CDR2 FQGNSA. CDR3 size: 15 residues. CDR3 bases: TGTGCCAGCAGCTTAGCCACGGGAGGGTACAATGAGCAGTTCTTC. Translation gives CASSLATGGYNEQFF.

The CDR3 loop is CASRFQPESRSYNSPLHF. For the CDR3, the DNA is TGTGCCAGCAGATTTCAACCGGAGTCCCGTTCCTATAATTCACCCCTCCACTTT. This rearrangement joins TRBV11-3 to TRBJ1-6; D gene unclear. Trimming stripped 6 bases from V and 1 base from J, with 19 bases between. Germline values: CDR1 SGHNT, CDR2 YENEEA. The CDR3 totals 18 residues.

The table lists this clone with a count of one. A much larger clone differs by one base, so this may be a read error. The CDR3 spells CASSQADTFSGTNVLTF. CDR3 DNA sequence: TGCGCCAGCAGCCAAGCCGACACTTTCTCTGGGACCAACGTCCTGACTTTC. The chain joins TRBV4-3 to TRBJ2-6, with no clear D. CDR1 and CDR2 from the germline V gene are LGHNA and YSLEER. The CDR3 extends over 17 amino acids.

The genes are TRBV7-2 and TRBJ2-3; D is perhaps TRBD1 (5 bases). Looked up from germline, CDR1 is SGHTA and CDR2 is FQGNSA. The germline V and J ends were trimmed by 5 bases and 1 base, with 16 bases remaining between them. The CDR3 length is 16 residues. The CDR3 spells CASSRQGPTGTDTQYF. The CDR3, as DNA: TGTGCCAGCAGCCGCCAGGGCCCTACGGGCACAGATACGCAGTATTTT.

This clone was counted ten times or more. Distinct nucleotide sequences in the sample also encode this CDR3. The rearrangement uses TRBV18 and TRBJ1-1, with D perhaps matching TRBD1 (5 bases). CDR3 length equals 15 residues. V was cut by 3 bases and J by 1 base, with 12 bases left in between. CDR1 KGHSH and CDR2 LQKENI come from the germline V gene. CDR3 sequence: CASSPTGPTNTEAFF. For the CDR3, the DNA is TGTGCCAGCTCACCTACGGGACCAACGAACACTGAAGCTTTCTTT.

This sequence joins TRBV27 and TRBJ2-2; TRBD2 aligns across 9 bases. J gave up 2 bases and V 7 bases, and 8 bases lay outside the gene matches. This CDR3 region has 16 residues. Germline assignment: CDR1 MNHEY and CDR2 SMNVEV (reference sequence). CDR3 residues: CASTQGGRANTGELFF. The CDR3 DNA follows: TGTGCCAGCACCCAAGGCGGGAGGGCCAACACCGGGGAGCTGTTTTTT.

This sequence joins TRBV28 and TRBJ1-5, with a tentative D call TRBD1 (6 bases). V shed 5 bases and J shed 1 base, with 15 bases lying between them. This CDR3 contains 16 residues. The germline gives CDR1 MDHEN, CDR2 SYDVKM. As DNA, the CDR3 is TGTGCCAGCAGTGACACAGGGTTTCGAAGCAATCAGCCCCAGCATTTT. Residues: CASSDTGFRSNQPQHF.

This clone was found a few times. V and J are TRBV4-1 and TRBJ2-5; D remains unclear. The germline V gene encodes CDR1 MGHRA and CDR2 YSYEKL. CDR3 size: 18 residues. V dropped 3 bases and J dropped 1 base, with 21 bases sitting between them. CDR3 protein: CASSQYPPRLLPQETQYF. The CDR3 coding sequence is TGCGCCAGCAGCCAGTACCCCCCGAGGCTATTACCCCAAGAGACCCAGTACTTC.

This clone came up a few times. The CDR3, as DNA: TGCGCCAGCAGTGAGCGGATAAGCTCTGGAAACACCATATATTTT. Protein product: CASSERISSGNTIYF. The chain combines TRBV10-2 with TRBJ1-3; D unresolved. V was cut by 2 bases and J by 0 bases, with 8 bases left in between. Germline-derived CDR1 and CDR2 are WSHSY and SAAADI. CDR3 size: 15 residues.

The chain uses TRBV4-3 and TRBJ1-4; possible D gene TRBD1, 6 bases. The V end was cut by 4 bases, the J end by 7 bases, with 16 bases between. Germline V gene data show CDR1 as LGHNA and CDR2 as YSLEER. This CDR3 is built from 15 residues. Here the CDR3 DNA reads TGCGCCAGCAGCCGCACGACAGGCCGGGGTGAAAAACTGTTTTTT. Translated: CASSRTTGRGEKLFF.

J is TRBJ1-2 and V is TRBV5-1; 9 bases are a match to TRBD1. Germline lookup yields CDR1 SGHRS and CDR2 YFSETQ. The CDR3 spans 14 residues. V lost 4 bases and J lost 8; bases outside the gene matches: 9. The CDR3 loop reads CASSRTGGSVGYTF. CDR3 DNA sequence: TGCGCCAGCAGCAGAACAGGGGGCTCGGTGGGCTACACCTTC.

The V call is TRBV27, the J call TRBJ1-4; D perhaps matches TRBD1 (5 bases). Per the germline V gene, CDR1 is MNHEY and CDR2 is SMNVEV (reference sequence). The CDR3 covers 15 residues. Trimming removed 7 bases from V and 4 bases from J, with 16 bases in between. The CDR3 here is CASKTRDGGNEKLFF. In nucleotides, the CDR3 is TGTGCCAGCAAGACCCGGGACGGTGGTAATGAAAAACTGTTTTTT.

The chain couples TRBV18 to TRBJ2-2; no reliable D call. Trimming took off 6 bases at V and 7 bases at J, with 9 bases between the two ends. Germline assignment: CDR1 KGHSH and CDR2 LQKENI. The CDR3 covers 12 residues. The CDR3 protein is CASSLRDGELFF. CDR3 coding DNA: TGTGCCAGCTCCCTAAGGGACGGGGAGCTGTTTTTT.

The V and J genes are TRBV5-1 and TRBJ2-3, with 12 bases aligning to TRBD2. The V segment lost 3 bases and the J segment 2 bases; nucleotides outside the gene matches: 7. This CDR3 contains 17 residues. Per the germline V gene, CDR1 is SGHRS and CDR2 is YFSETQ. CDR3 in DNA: TGCGCCAGCAGCTGGGGGGCTAGCGGGAGGGCCACAGATACGCAGTATTTT. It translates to CASSWGASGRATDTQYF.

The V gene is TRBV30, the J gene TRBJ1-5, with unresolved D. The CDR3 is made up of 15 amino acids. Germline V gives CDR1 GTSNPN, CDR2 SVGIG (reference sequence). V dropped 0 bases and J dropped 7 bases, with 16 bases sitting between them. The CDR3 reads CAWSVDGNNVQPQHF. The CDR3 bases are TGTGCCTGGAGTGTAGATGGGAACAATGTGCAGCCCCAGCATTTT.

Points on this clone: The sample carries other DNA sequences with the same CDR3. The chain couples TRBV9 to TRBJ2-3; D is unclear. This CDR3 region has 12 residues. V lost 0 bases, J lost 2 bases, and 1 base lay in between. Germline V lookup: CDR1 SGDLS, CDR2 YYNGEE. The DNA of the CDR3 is TGTGCCAGCAGCGTAGACACAGATACGCAGTATTTT. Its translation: CASSVDTDTQYF. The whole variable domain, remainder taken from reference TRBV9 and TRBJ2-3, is DSGVTQTPKHLITATGQRVTLRCSPRSGDLSVYWYQQSLDQGLQFLIQYYNGEERAKGNILERFSAQQFPDLHSELNLSSLELGDSALYFCASSVDTDTQYFGPGTRLTVL.

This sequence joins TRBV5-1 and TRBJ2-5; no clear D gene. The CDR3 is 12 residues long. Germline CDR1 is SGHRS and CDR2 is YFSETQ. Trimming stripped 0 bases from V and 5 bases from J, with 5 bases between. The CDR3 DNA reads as TGCGCCAGCAGCTTGGAATACGAGACCCAGTACTTC. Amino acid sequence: CASSLEYETQYF.